This passage covers 3 T cell receptor beta chains from one sample sequenced in a study of CD8 T cells in ankylosing spondylitis. Overall study findings and caveats: Seemingly distinctive of ankylosing spondylitis blood was a TCR beta motif formed by eight highly homologous variants.

No antigens are known for them. TCRdb reprocessed the 5' RACE reads with MiXCR, giving one entry per CDR3 protein. There are over 600,000 distinct CDR3 sequences in the sample; around 20% occur only once, and over 15% lies in the top ten. The sample comprised blood, either unsorted or a sorted T cell fraction (not recorded which). The receptors shown here come from a male donor with ankylosing spondylitis.

Here the CDR3 DNA reads TGTGCCACCAGTGTGAGCGGGAGCTCATACAATGAGCAGTTCTTC. This codes for CATSVSGSSYNEQFF. V is TRBV24-1 and J is TRBJ2-1; 8 bases agree with TRBD2. The V segment lost 5 bases and the J segment 4 bases; nucleotides outside the gene matches: 6. Per germline, CDR1 KGHDR and CDR2 SFDVKD. This CDR3 is built from 15 residues.

The chain couples TRBV20-1 to TRBJ2-5, with 8 bases that match TRBD1. V was clipped by 3 bases and J by 7 bases; unmatched bases: 10. CDR1 is DFQATT, CDR2 SNEGSKA, per germline (reference sequence). The CDR3 has 14 amino acids. The CDR3 DNA is TGCAGTGCTAGCGTGGACAGGGCCCAGGTGACCCAGTACTTC. Protein product: CSASVDRAQVTQYF.

The chain combines TRBV18 with TRBJ1-1; D unclear. Germline lookup yields CDR1 KGHSH and CDR2 LQKENI. V lost 4 bases and J lost 3, with 15 bases in between. The length of the CDR3 is 15 residues. Written as DNA, the CDR3 is TGTGCCAGCTCACAAGTATGGGGTGGGGACACTGAAGCTTTCTTT. This gives the protein CASSQVWGGDTEAFF.